The 4 T cell receptor beta chains below come from one sample, sequenced in a study of blood T cells in healthy people across ages. Through a sample-barcoded 5' primer and a J-beta primer mix, a second PCR was run for roughly 7 to 12 cycles. TCRdb fed the 5' RACE reads into MiXCR, producing one record per CDR3 protein. This sample has under 1,000,000 distinct CDR3 sequences, with about 36% found just once. The sequencing input was blood. These receptors originate from a man aged 18 to 35 in good health.

A few counts support this clonotype. The chain links TRBV20-1 to TRBJ1-1, with a tentative D call TRBD1 (6 bases). The V gene's germline CDR1 is DFQATT and CDR2 SNEGSKA (reference sequence). The CDR3 totals 13 residues. This chain's CDR3 is CQGQGGMNTEAFF. The CDR3 DNA is TGCCAGGGGCAGGGAGGGATGAACACTGAAGCTTTCTTT.

This clonotype has only a few counts. V is TRBV27 and J is TRBJ1-2; D gene ambiguous. The germline V gene encodes CDR1 MNHEY and CDR2 SMNVEV (reference sequence). V was shortened by 0 bases and J by 4 bases, with 18 bases between the two germline ends. The CDR3 consists of 17 residues. CDR3 sequence reads: CASSLSGERFLGYGYTF. For the CDR3, the DNA is TGTGCCAGCAGTTTATCAGGTGAACGGTTTCTAGGCTATGGCTACACCTTC.

J is TRBJ2-7 and V is TRBV7-2; D unclear. The CDR3 sequence is 16 residues long. Between the trimmed V and J ends, which lost 1 base and 2 bases, there was a span of 15 bases. Germline V gene lookup returns CDR1 SGHTA and CDR2 FQGNSA. The CDR3 sequence is CASSLGSQVNTYEQYF. In nucleotides, the CDR3 is TGTGCCAGCAGCTTAGGAAGCCAGGTTAATACCTACGAGCAGTACTTC.

This clonotype was recorded a few times. V usage is TRBV20-1 and J usage is TRBJ2-3; D is perhaps TRBD1 (5 bases). The CDR3 is 12 residues long. V was shortened by 2 bases and J by 10 bases, with 13 bases between the two germline ends. Germline CDR1 reads DFQATT; CDR2 reads SNEGSKA (reference sequence). This CDR3 reads CSARYPQGSQYF. CDR3 bases: TGCAGTGCTAGATACCCCCAGGGATCGCAGTATTTT.